Listed below are T cell receptor beta chains from one sample, sequenced in a study of response to subunit inactivated influenza vaccine. TCRdb itself ran the RT-PCR reads through MiXCR, one entry per CDR3 protein. The sample lists about 520,000 distinct CDR3 sequences, approximately 11% occurring once. The material sequenced was PBMCs from blood, taken 45 days after vaccination. Source of these receptors: a man aged 45-65 years who received an inactivated influenza vaccine. CDR3s include the opening cysteine and the closing phenylalanine or tryptophan. The D gene is left open where the match is weak. For some rows the clone size is stated as once, few or many, or as a class when expanded; others skip it.

few | . | TRBJ1-6 | TRBV12-3/TRBV12-4 | CASSLALSSSPLHF | TGTGCCAGCAGTTTAGCCCTAAGCAGTTCACCCCTCCACTTT
few | TRBD2 | TRBJ2-1 | TRBV7-6 | CASSFYSGRAIYNEQFF | TGTGCCAGCAGCTTTTACAGCGGGAGGGCCATCTACAATGAGCAGTTCTTC
. | . | TRBJ2-4 | TRBV12-3/TRBV12-4 | CASSLSALAKNIQYF | TGTGCCAGCAGTTTATCAGCCCTAGCCAAAAACATTCAGTACTTC
few | . | TRBJ1-1 | TRBV7-2 | CASSLGAGGLTEAFF | TGTGCCAGCAGCTTAGGGGCAGGCGGTTTGACTGAAGCTTTCTTT
. | . | TRBJ2-1 | TRBV7-8 | CASSLTRGTSYNEQFF | TGTGCCAGCAGTTTAACTCGTGGGACCTCCTACAATGAGCAGTTCTTC
few | . | TRBJ2-3 | TRBV12-3/TRBV12-4 | CASSFPGLSTDTQYF | TGTGCCAGCAGTTTCCCGGGACTGAGCACAGATACGCAGTATTTT
. | . | TRBJ1-3 | TRBV6-1 | CASWDRAKAGNTIYF | TGTGCCAGCTGGGACCGGGCTAAGGCTGGAAACACCATATATTTT
few | TRBD2 | TRBJ2-7 | TRBV20-1 | CSARVLAGRVSYEQYF | TGCAGTGCTAGGGTACTAGCGGGAAGGGTCTCCTACGAGCAGTACTTC
. | TRBD1 | TRBJ2-1 | TRBV4-3 | CASSQFLAGGNEQFF | TGCGCCAGCAGCCAATTTCTAGCAGGGGGCAATGAGCAGTTCTTC
few | TRBD1 | TRBJ1-5 | TRBV20-1 | CSASYRDRVSNQPQHF | TGCAGTGCTAGTTACCGGGACAGGGTGAGCAATCAGCCCCAGCATTTT
. | TRBD1 | TRBJ2-1 | TRBV30 | CAWGGQGATQFF | TGTGCCTGGGGAGGACAGGGGGCGACGCAGTTCTTC
many | . | TRBJ1-6 | TRBV7-2 | CASSLVFRGGSPLHF | TGTGCCAGCAGCTTAGTCTTTAGGGGGGGTTCACCCCTCCACTTT
few | . | TRBJ2-7 | TRBV10-3 | CAIRGEMYEQYF | TGTGCCATCAGGGGGGAGATGTACGAGCAGTACTTC
. | TRBD1 | TRBJ2-6 | TRBV18 | CASSPRRPGQGVSGANVLTF | TGTGCCAGCTCACCGCGAAGACCGGGACAGGGGGTCTCTGGGGCCAACGTCCTGACTTTC
many | TRBD2 | TRBJ2-1 | TRBV4-3 | CASSVAVAGEGRHNEQFF | TGCGCCAGCAGCGTTGCGGTAGCGGGAGAAGGAAGGCACAATGAGCAGTTCTTC
few | TRBD1 | TRBJ2-6 | TRBV5-6 | CASSSGTGRWGANVLTF | TGTGCCAGCAGCTCGGGGACAGGTCGCTGGGGGGCCAACGTCCTGACTTTC
few | TRBD1 | TRBJ2-6 | TRBV5-1 | CASSTGQTSGANVLTF | TGCGCCAGCAGCACGGGACAGACCTCTGGGGCCAACGTCCTGACTTTC
many | TRBD1 | TRBJ2-2 | TRBV10-3 | CAITDRATGELFF | TGTGCCATCACGGACAGGGCAACCGGGGAGCTGTTTTTT
. | . | TRBJ1-2 | TRBV15 | CATSSSLDSRLAGYTF | TGTGCCACCAGTAGCTCTCTGGACAGCCGCTTGGCCGGCTACACCTTC
few | TRBD1 | TRBJ2-1 | TRBV27 | CASSVPPGQGANEQFF | TGTGCCAGCAGCGTACCTCCGGGACAGGGGGCTAATGAGCAGTTCTTC
few | . | TRBJ2-1 | TRBV6-2/TRBV6-3 | CASSYGHEQFF | TGTGCCAGCAGTTACGGGCATGAGCAGTTCTTC
many | TRBD2 | TRBJ2-1 | TRBV20-1 | CSARTSGSVLSEQFF | TGCAGTGCTAGAACTAGCGGGAGTGTCTTGAGTGAGCAGTTCTTC
. | TRBD1 | TRBJ2-3 | TRBV5-1 | CASRLEGQGTDTQYF | TGCGCCAGCAGGCTTGAGGGACAGGGAACAGATACGCAGTATTTT
. | . | TRBJ2-3 | TRBV20-1 | CSARGGGADASTDTQYF | TGCAGTGCTAGAGGTGGAGGGGCGGACGCTAGCACAGATACGCAGTATTTT
few | . | TRBJ1-1 | TRBV5-1 | CASRQVMNTEAFF | TGCGCCAGCAGACAGGTAATGAACACTGAAGCTTTCTTT
few | TRBD2 | TRBJ2-7 | TRBV7-2 | CASSSQASGRREQYF | TGTGCCAGCAGCTCTCAGGCTAGCGGGAGGAGGGAGCAGTACTTC
few | . | TRBJ1-2 | TRBV6-2/TRBV6-3 | CASRTGAPGYTF | TGTGCCAGCAGAACCGGGGCGCCTGGCTACACCTTC
many | . | TRBJ2-3 | TRBV20-1 | CSAIAGPSTDTQYF | TGCAGTGCAATCGCGGGGCCTAGCACAGATACGCAGTATTTT
few | TRBD1 | TRBJ2-3 | TRBV29-1 | CSVERQGVDTQYF | TGCAGCGTTGAACGGCAGGGGGTTGATACGCAGTATTTT
few | TRBD2 | TRBJ2-1 | TRBV27 | CASSPQGGASSYNEQFF | TGTGCCAGCAGTCCTCAGGGAGGGGCGAGCTCCTACAATGAGCAGTTCTTC
. | . | TRBJ2-6 | TRBV29-1 | CSVRRDSGANVLTF | TGCAGCGTGCGGCGGGACTCTGGGGCCAACGTCCTGACTTTC
. | TRBD2 | TRBJ2-3 | TRBV5-1 | CASSRSSGRAGTDTQYF | TGCGCCAGCAGCCGGAGTAGCGGGAGGGCCGGCACAGATACGCAGTATTTT
few | . | TRBJ2-3 | TRBV29-1 | CSVGLAPDTQYF | TGCAGCGTTGGGCTAGCTCCAGATACGCAGTATTTT
. | . | TRBJ1-3 | TRBV11-2 | CASSHPLGRASSGNTIYF | TGTGCCAGCAGCCACCCTCTGGGCAGGGCTAGCTCTGGAAACACCATATATTTT
. | TRBD1 | TRBJ1-1 | TRBV2 | CASTGQGVGNTEAFF | TGTGCCAGCACTGGACAGGGGGTCGGGAACACTGAAGCTTTCTTT
. | TRBD2 | TRBJ2-2 | TRBV4-1 | CASSPGTSGRGTGELFF | TGCGCCAGCAGCCCAGGGACTAGCGGGAGGGGCACCGGGGAGCTGTTTTTT